A single TCR beta chain is shown here with its context. In the authors' methods: Cell counts per sample came from amplifying reference gene primers. Assay used: immunoSEQ multiplex PCR; TCRdb lists only in-frame clones, some missing. V and J calls and clone size are those listed in that table; D and trimming were worked out from the DNA. In the table there are 130,000 or so clones, approximately 88% of which are singletons. This sample is part of a study of blood T cell repertoires in COVID-19. The CDR3 sequence is 12 residues long. Trimming pared 1 base from V and 5 bases from J, leaving 4 bases between. Per germline, CDR1 SEHNR and CDR2 FQNEAQ (reference sequence).

The receptor was derived from a man in his sixties with active or convalescent COVID-19. The sequenced material came from peripheral blood. This chain uses TRBV7-9 with TRBJ2-3; no firm D call. CDR3: CASSLELDTQYF. CDR3 coding DNA: TGTGCCAGCAGCTTAGAACTAGATACGCAGTATTTT.